These 32 T cell receptor beta chains were sequenced from one sample in a study of CD8+CD57+ T cells in acquired aplastic anemia. The use of genomic DNA as template underpinned the TCR beta VDJ and CDR3 profiling. TCRdb reprocessed the reads via MiXCR and lists one record per CDR3 protein. Among around 130,000 distinct CDR3 sequences, roughly 50% were seen once, and the ten largest hold 2.5% to 3%. Sequences were obtained from sorted CD4+, CD8+, or CD8+CD57+ T cells (not recorded which) from PBMCs. The origin of the receptors is a human donor in good health, serving as a control.

This sequence joins TRBV6-1 and TRBJ2-1; D call uncertain. This CDR3 is 15 amino acids long. Per germline, CDR1 MNHNS and CDR2 SASEGT. V dropped 4 bases and J dropped 0 bases, with 10 bases sitting between them. CDR3 residues: CASSGLGSSYNEQFF. DNA of the CDR3: TGTGCCAGCAGTGGGTTAGGAAGCTCCTACAATGAGCAGTTCTTC.

This clonotype was recorded a few times. With a much larger clone just one base away, this may be a read error. The genes are TRBV19 and TRBJ2-2; the D call may be TRBD1 or TRBD2 (6 bases each). The CDR3 has 15 amino acids. The germline gives CDR1 LNHDA, CDR2 SQIVND (reference sequence). V was pared by 8 bases and J by 5 bases, with 18 bases between. CDR3 DNA: TGTGCCAGTCGGTCGGGGACACGGGGGACCGGGGAGCTGTTTTTT. Its protein is CASRSGTRGTGELFF.

The table lists this clonotype with many counts. The rearrangement joins TRBV12-3 or TRBV12-4 to TRBJ1-2; unclear D gene. Trimming cost V 1 base and J 4 bases, with 7 bases left between them. The CDR3 is 13 amino acids. The CDR3 sequence: CASSLGPVYGYTF. DNA of the CDR3: TGTGCCAGCAGTTTAGGGCCGGTCTATGGCTACACCTTC.

The rearrangement uses TRBV11-3 and TRBJ2-2; D ambiguous. This CDR3 is built from 14 residues. Germline values: CDR1 SGHNT, CDR2 YENEEA. V was trimmed by 5 bases and J by 4 bases, leaving 11 bases between them. This CDR3 reads CASSPLISTGELFF. The CDR3 region has the DNA TGTGCCAGCAGCCCGCTCATATCCACCGGGGAGCTGTTTTTT.

This clonotype appeared many times. The chain joins TRBV6-5 to TRBJ2-7, with 7 nucleotides matching TRBD1. V was pared by 0 bases and J by 5 bases, with 7 bases of the junction left unmatched. Germline loops: CDR1 MNHEY, CDR2 SVGAGI. CDR3 length: 15 amino acids. CDR3: CASSYSRTGLNEQYF. In DNA form, the CDR3 reads TGTGCCAGCAGTTACTCCAGGACAGGTCTTAACGAGCAGTACTTC.

The chain combines TRBV5-1 with TRBJ1-5, with D uncertain. The germline V gene encodes CDR1 SGHRS and CDR2 YFSETQ. This CDR3 is 14 amino acids long. V lost 3 bases and J lost 5, with 12 bases in between. CDR3 DNA: TGCGCCAGCAGCTCTGGAGACGCTTATCAGCCCCAGCATTTT. Translated: CASSSGDAYQPQHF.

The chain links TRBV5-6 to TRBJ2-7, with D maybe TRBD2 (6 bases). CDR3 length: 14 residues. Deletions cut 4 bases from V and 9 bases from J, with 20 bases between. Germline V gene data show CDR1 as SGHDT and CDR2 as YYEEEE. In DNA, the CDR3 is TGTGCCAGCAGCCGGGACGGGTCGGGGGAAGGGCAGTACTTC. It yields the protein CASSRDGSGEGQYF.

This sequence joins TRBV5-1 and TRBJ1-2; 7 bases match TRBD1. This CDR3 is built from 15 residues. J lost 3 bases, V lost 6 bases, and 11 bases had no gene match. The V gene's germline CDR1 is SGHRS and CDR2 YFSETQ. The CDR3 bases are TGCGCCAGCACGTCCGGACAGGTCCGAGACTATGGCTACACCTTC. This encodes CASTSGQVRDYGYTF.

Many counts were recorded for this clonotype. The chain has TRBV9 and TRBJ2-3; 10 bases fit TRBD2. V was clipped by 4 bases and J by 6 bases; unmatched bases: 11. The CDR3 length is 16 residues. CDR1 is SGDLS and CDR2 is YYNGEE in the germline V gene. The CDR3 sequence: CASSKRGGQGADTQYF. For the CDR3, the DNA is TGTGCCAGCAGCAAGCGGGGGGGCCAGGGGGCCGATACGCAGTATTTT. The full variable domain, rest sourced from reference TRBV9 and TRBJ2-3, is DSGVTQTPKHLITATGQRVTLRCSPRSGDLSVYWYQQSLDQGLQFLIQYYNGEERAKGNILERFSAQQFPDLHSELNLSSLELGDSALYFCASSKRGGQGADTQYFGPGTRLTVL.

This clonotype has only a few counts. A read error is possible here, since a much larger clone lies one base away. The chain joins TRBV20-1 to TRBJ2-1, with 14 bases fitting TRBD2. CDR3 length: 17 amino acids. Per the germline V gene, CDR1 is DFQATT and CDR2 is SNEGSKA (reference sequence). CDR3 DNA sequence: TGCAGTGCGGGGAAGACCGGGACTAGCGGGGGAGGGGGTGAGCGGTTCTTC. Translation gives CSAGKTGTSGGGGERFF.

This clonotype occurred many times. The genes are TRBV6-5 and TRBJ1-1, with D possibly being TRBD1 (6 bases). The V end was cut by 9 bases, the J end by 9 bases, with 14 bases between. CDR1 is MNHEY, CDR2 SVGAGI, per germline. This CDR3 is 11 amino acids long. CDR3 sequence: CASTSGTQAFF. CDR3 in DNA: TGTGCCAGTACCAGCGGGACACAAGCTTTCTTT.

This clonotype was seen ten or more times. The V call is TRBV7-9, the J call TRBJ2-3, with D possibly being TRBD1 or TRBD2 (5 bases each). Germline V CDR1 and CDR2: SEHNR, FQNEAQ (reference sequence). V gave up 0 bases and J gave up 1 base, with 8 bases separating them. CDR3 length: 15 residues. The CDR3 is CASSLAVGGTDTQYF. CDR3 in DNA: TGTGCCAGCAGCTTAGCAGTGGGGGGCACAGATACGCAGTATTTT.

Notes on this clonotype: Because it lacks the conserved phenylalanine or tryptophan at the end, this CDR3 is likely a read error. The chain uses TRBV5-1 and TRBJ1-1; D unclear. V shed 3 bases and J shed 3 bases, with 15 bases lying between them. CDR3 length: 15 amino acids. The V gene's germline CDR1 is SGHRS and CDR2 YFSETQ. CDR3 sequence reads: CASSWGSQADTEAFS. The CDR3 DNA follows: TGCGCCAGCAGCTGGGGAAGCCAAGCGGACACTGAAGCTTTCTCT.

This chain links TRBV5-1 with TRBJ2-5, with D possibly TRBD2 on 5 matching bases. The V and J ends lost 0 bases and 5 bases respectively, with 17 bases between them. This CDR3 is 16 amino acids long. Germline values: CDR1 SGHRS, CDR2 YFSETQ. The CDR3: CASSLGLDQRGETQYF. The CDR3 DNA sequence: TGCGCCAGCAGCTTGGGGCTGGACCAACGAGGGGAGACCCAGTACTTC.

This sequence joins TRBV15 and TRBJ2-7; 7 nucleotides agree with TRBD1. Per the germline V gene, CDR1 is LNHNV and CDR2 is YYDKDF (reference sequence). The V gene end was trimmed by 3 bases and the J gene end by 12 bases; junction bases not matched to a gene: 11. The CDR3 covers 13 residues. The CDR3 spells CATSRARQGELYV. In DNA form, the CDR3 reads TGTGCCACCAGCAGGGCAAGACAGGGCGAACTGTACGTC.

This chain joins TRBV10-3 and TRBJ1-6, with a weak D call TRBD1 (6 bases). Germline values: CDR1 ENHRY, CDR2 SYGVKD. V was clipped by 10 bases and J by 14 bases, with 18 bases between them. This CDR3 contains 12 residues. The CDR3 bases are TGTGCCAAGCGACAGGCCGTGGGATCCCTCCACTTT. This encodes CAKRQAVGSLHF.

In this sample, this clonotype turned up many times. This chain connects TRBV4-2 to TRBJ2-5; 7 positions match TRBD2. V gave up 0 bases and J gave up 5 bases; unmatched junction bases: 6. This CDR3 is 15 amino acids long. Per the germline V gene, CDR1 is LGHNA and CDR2 is YNFKEQ. The CDR3 sequence is CASSQDQGSGETQYF. DNA for the CDR3: TGTGCCAGCAGCCAAGATCAAGGTAGCGGGGAGACCCAGTACTTC.

In the case of this clonotype: Germline is not matched at one junction end, which may reflect a read error. The chain has TRBV2 and TRBJ2-7; D unclear. Germline V gene data show CDR1 as SNHLY and CDR2 as FYNNEI. This CDR3 spans 11 amino acids. The CDR3 DNA sequence: TGTGCCAGCACGATCGCCTACGAGCGGTACTTC. Its protein is CASTIAYERYF. The whole variable domain, filled in from reference TRBV2 and TRBJ2-7, reads EPEVTQTPSHQVTQMGQEVILRCVPISNHLYFYWYRQILGQKVEFLVSFYNNEISEKSEIFDDQFSVERPDGSNFTLKIRSTKLEDSAMYFCASTIAYERYFGPGTRLTVT.

The chain has TRBV2 and TRBJ2-3; maybe TRBD1 (6 bases). The CDR3 totals 16 residues. V dropped 3 bases and J dropped 2 bases, with 15 bases sitting between them. Looked up from germline, CDR1 is SNHLY and CDR2 is FYNNEI. The CDR3: CASSERWTDFTDTQYF. CDR3 in DNA: TGTGCCAGCAGTGAGAGATGGACAGACTTCACAGATACGCAGTATTTT.

The chain joins TRBV4-3 to TRBJ2-5; the D gene is possibly TRBD2 (6 bases). This CDR3 has 15 amino acids. Germline values: CDR1 LGHNA, CDR2 YSLEER. Trimming shortened V by 1 base and J by 5 bases, and 14 bases separated the two germline ends. For the CDR3, the DNA is TGCGCCAGCAGCCAAGCGCTGGCGGGGAAGGAGACCCAGTACTTC. This translates into CASSQALAGKETQYF.

As regards this clonotype: A read error may produce the germline difference seen at one junction end. This chain joins TRBV7-2 and TRBJ2-7, with 11 bases that match TRBD2. This CDR3 spans 14 amino acids. Germline lookup yields CDR1 SGHTA and CDR2 FQGNSA. CDR3 sequence: CASSLAGGSYEQYF. The CDR3 DNA reads as TGCGCCAGCAGTCTAGCGGGAGGTTCTTACGAGCAGTACTTC.

This clonotype was seen ten or more times. The CDR3 DNA reads as TGTGCCAGTGGGGGAACGAAAAGCTCCTATAATTCACCCCTCCACTTT. This gives the protein CASGGTKSSYNSPLHF. The genes are TRBV6-1 and TRBJ1-6; a weak D match, TRBD1 (5 bases). V was pared by 9 bases and J by 0 bases, with 15 bases between. The CDR3 consists of 16 residues. Germline CDR1 MNHNS, CDR2 SASEGT.

This clonotype was counted between two and nine times. The rearrangement joins TRBV25-1 to TRBJ1-1; D ambiguous. CDR3 size: 11 residues. The V and J ends lost 8 bases and 2 bases respectively, with 6 bases between them. Germline V lookup: CDR1 MGHDK, CDR2 SYGVNS. The CDR3 DNA follows: TGTGCCAGCTCGATCAACACTGAAGCTTTCTTT. It specifies CASSINTEAFF.

V usage is TRBV15 and J usage is TRBJ2-7, with D perhaps assigned TRBD1 or TRBD2 (5 bases each). From germline, CDR1 is LNHNV and CDR2 YYDKDF (reference sequence). V was clipped by 4 bases and J by 3 bases, with 16 bases between them. The length of the CDR3 is 15 residues. The CDR3 spells CATSTVTGTGYEQYF. The CDR3 DNA reads TGTGCCACCAGCACCGTTACCGGGACGGGCTACGAGCAGTACTTC.

This chain links TRBV20-1 with TRBJ2-7; D is possibly TRBD1 or TRBD2 (6 bases each). Germline assignment: CDR1 DFQATT and CDR2 SNEGSKA (reference sequence). Deletions cut 7 bases from V and 1 base from J, with 20 bases between. The CDR3 runs 15 residues. Written as DNA, the CDR3 is TGCAGTGTCCCCGTGGGGGCGGGGCGTTCCTACGAGCAGTACTTC. Translated, it gives CSVPVGAGRSYEQYF.

The chain links TRBV20-1 to TRBJ2-3; tentatively, D is TRBD1 (6 bases). The CDR3 consists of 16 residues. V was shortened by 2 bases and J by 2 bases, with 17 bases between the two germline ends. Germline V CDR1 and CDR2: DFQATT, SNEGSKA (reference sequence). Here the CDR3 reads CSARSTGVWLTDTQYF. In nucleotides, the CDR3 is TGCAGTGCTAGATCGACAGGCGTGTGGCTCACAGATACGCAGTATTTT.

This clonotype occurred many times. J is TRBJ2-5 and V is TRBV5-1; TRBD2 aligns across 8 bases. The CDR3 consists of 15 residues. J was trimmed by 1 base and V by 3 bases; bases with no gene match: 5. CDR1 is SGHRS and CDR2 is YFSETQ in the germline V gene. The CDR3 region is CASSSGGGLQETQYF. Here the CDR3 DNA reads TGCGCCAGCAGCTCCGGGGGGGGCCTCCAAGAGACCCAGTACTTC. Full variable domain (rest looked up from reference TRBV5-1 and TRBJ2-5): KAGVTQTPRYLIKTRGQQVTLSCSPISGHRSVSWYQQTPGQGLQFLFEYFSETQRNKGNFPGRFSGRQFSNSRSEMNVSTLELGDSALYLCASSSGGGLQETQYFGPGTRLLVL.

This clonotype has at least ten counts. The chain links TRBV20-1 to TRBJ2-1, with D tentatively TRBD1 (6 bases). Between the trimmed V and J ends, which lost 5 bases and 7 bases, there was a span of 12 bases. The CDR3 totals 12 residues. Per the germline V gene, CDR1 is DFQATT and CDR2 is SNEGSKA (reference sequence). CDR3 in DNA: TGCAGTGCTGCCCCTCAGGGGAATGAGCAGTTCTTC. This translates into CSAAPQGNEQFF.

At least ten counts were recorded for this clonotype. The chain combines TRBV15 with TRBJ2-7, with TRBD2 matching 7 bases. Losses at the gene ends were 0 bases for V and 10 bases for J; bases not matched to a gene: 6. CDR1 and CDR2 (germline): LNHNV, YYDKDF (reference sequence). The CDR3 runs to 13 residues. The CDR3 DNA sequence: TGTGCCACCAGCAGAGATAGGACTAGAGGACAGTACTTC. Translated: CATSRDRTRGQYF.

V is TRBV7-9 and J is TRBJ1-2, with unresolved D. Germline-derived CDR1 and CDR2 are SEHNR and FQNEAQ (reference sequence). V gave up 6 bases and J gave up 4 bases, with 12 bases separating them. CDR3 length equals 13 residues. This chain's CDR3 is CASSGRTSYGYTF. In nucleotides, the CDR3 is TGTGCCAGCAGTGGGAGAACTTCCTATGGCTACACCTTC.

The V gene is TRBV15, the J gene TRBJ2-3, with D tentatively TRBD1 (6 bases). Germline V gene data show CDR1 as LNHNV and CDR2 as YYDKDF (reference sequence). Deletions cut 3 bases from V and 2 bases from J, with 18 bases between. The CDR3 consists of 17 residues. The CDR3 DNA follows: TGTGCCACCAGCAGCCGGAACAGGGAGAGGACCACAGATACGCAGTATTTT. It is translated as CATSSRNRERTTDTQYF.

V and J are TRBV7-9 and TRBJ1-2, with 7 bases identical to TRBD1. CDR1 SEHNR and CDR2 FQNEAQ come from the germline V gene (reference sequence). The CDR3 covers 12 residues. V was pared by 4 bases and J by 5 bases, with 1 base of the junction left unmatched. The CDR3 nucleotides are TGTGCCAGCAGCTCGACAGGGTATGGCTACACCTTC. Its protein product is CASSSTGYGYTF.